The clone carrying this T cell receptor (beta chain) was seen only a few times. Its cognate antigen is unknown. V was clipped by 7 bases and J by 5 bases, with 11 bases between them. Germline V gene lookup returns CDR1 SQVTM and CDR2 ANQGSEA. The CDR3 is made up of 11 amino acids. The data stem from a study of T cell clones after liver transplantation. TCRbeta sequences of proliferating CFSE-low MLR cells were labeled alloreactive. Clones were read by immunoSEQ multiplex PCR, and TCRdb kept only the in-frame ones, dropping some. The sample contains about 5,800 clones, about 31% of which appear only once.

This TCR derives from a human patient who received a liver transplant. Some T cells may be graft donor cells. The rearrangement links TRBV29-1 to TRBJ2-5; D is possibly TRBD2 (6 bases). Sequencing input: CD4+ T cells from cultured PBMCs. CDR3 sequence (DNA): TGCAGCGGCCGGGACTCCGAGACCCAGTACTTC. The encoded protein is CSGRDSETQYF.